These 17 T cell receptor beta chains were sequenced from one sample in a study of T cell changes during pregnancy in multiple sclerosis (dated by TCRdb to between 2018 and 2021). The receptor library was made with the immunoSEQ multiplex PCR assay. The table was pulled from immuneACCESS by TCRdb, which kept in-frame rearrangements only. Such tables lose some clones; where checked, under half of the loss comes from unresolved V genes, and the rest has no known cause. This sample comprises 40,000 to 55,000 clones, around 90% of them detected only once. In total, the top ten clones hold roughly 0.61% of the sample. The material was CD4+ T cells from peripheral blood mononuclear cells, obtained after pregnancy. The receptors come from a female donor in good health, enrolled as a control in a pregnancy study.

This chain joins TRBV11-2 and TRBJ2-2, with D possibly TRBD2 on 5 matching bases. This CDR3 region has 15 residues. Germline CDR1 SGHAT, CDR2 FQNNGV. Trimming pared 2 bases from V and 0 bases from J, leaving 7 bases between. As DNA, the CDR3 is TGTGCCAGCAGCTTATACGGGGCGAACACCGGGGAGCTGTTTTTT. As protein: CASSLYGANTGELFF.

The chain employs TRBV7-9 and TRBJ1-2, with a weak D call TRBD1 (5 bases). In germline, CDR1 is SEHNR, CDR2 FQNEAQ (reference sequence). CDR3 size: 14 residues. V lost 2 bases and J lost 2, with 9 bases in between. This CDR3 reads CASSLLRDNYGYTF. CDR3 DNA sequence: TGTGCCAGCAGCTTATTGCGGGACAACTATGGCTACACCTTC.

Concerning this clone itself: One junction end does not reproduce the germline sequence, and a read error may be involved. For the CDR3, the DNA is TGTGCCTGGAGTGATTCGCCGGGACAAGGACACTTC. Its translation: CAWSDSPGQGHF. The rearrangement joins TRBV30 to TRBJ1-2; perhaps TRBD1 as D (6 bases). There are 12 residues in the CDR3. Germline V gene sequence: CDR1 GTSNPN, CDR2 SVGIG (reference sequence).

This clone was counted many times. The J gene is TRBJ2-7, the V gene TRBV10-1; TRBD1 aligns across 9 bases. The germline gives CDR1 WNHNN, CDR2 SYGVQD (reference sequence). The V gene end was trimmed by 0 bases and the J gene end by 4 bases; junction bases not matched to a gene: 4. CDR3 length: 15 residues. The CDR3 coding sequence is TGCGCCAGCAGTGAGTCGGGGACAGGGAATTACGAGCAGTACTTC. Its translation is CASSESGTGNYEQYF.

The J gene is TRBJ2-2, the V gene TRBV4-2, with TRBD2 identical over 12 bases. The length of the CDR3 is 16 residues. From germline, CDR1 is LGHNA and CDR2 YNFKEQ. V lost 1 base to trimming and J lost 4 bases; unmatched junction nucleotides: 1. The CDR3 nucleotides are TGTGCCAGCAGCCAAGTACTAGCGGGGGGCACCGGGGAGCTGTTTTTT. Translation gives CASSQVLAGGTGELFF.

The chain employs TRBV11-1 and TRBJ2-7; no reliable D call. The CDR3 has 15 amino acids. Germline V gene data show CDR1 as SGHAT and CDR2 as FQDESV (reference sequence). V dropped 2 bases and J dropped 0 bases, with 11 bases sitting between them. This CDR3 reads CASSLLSPSSYEQYF. The CDR3, as DNA: TGTGCCAGCAGCTTACTCTCCCCGTCCTCCTACGAGCAGTACTTC.

The genes are TRBV5-4 and TRBJ2-1, with D perhaps TRBD1 (6 bases). The germline V and J ends were trimmed by 4 bases and 4 bases, with 12 bases remaining between them. The CDR3 consists of 14 residues. Germline CDR1 reads SGHNT; CDR2 reads YYREEE (reference sequence). CDR3 amino acids: CASSIGQLYNEQFF. The CDR3 nucleotides are TGTGCCAGCAGCATCGGACAGCTTTACAATGAGCAGTTCTTC.

The chain combines TRBV28 with TRBJ2-7; the D is unclear. The CDR3 is 13 residues long. V lost 2 bases and J lost 0, with 5 bases in between. CDR1 is MDHEN and CDR2 is SYDVKM in the germline V gene. The CDR3 is CASSLGRSYEQYF. The CDR3 DNA reads TGTGCCAGCAGTTTAGGGCGCTCCTACGAGCAGTACTTC.

This clone was observed once. The rearrangement links TRBV7-9 to TRBJ1-4; TRBD1 agrees at 9 bases. Trimming cost V 4 bases and J 8 bases; bases outside gene matches: 5. Per germline, CDR1 SEHNR and CDR2 FQNEAQ (reference sequence). There are 14 residues in the CDR3. The CDR3 DNA is TGTGCCAGCAGCTCACAGGGGGCGAAAGAAAAACTGTTTTTT. Translated: CASSSQGAKEKLFF. The full variable domain, with the rest looked up from reference TRBV7-9 and TRBJ1-4, is DTGVSQNPRHKITKRGQNVTFRCDPISEHNRLYWYRQTLGQGPEFLTYFQNEAQLEKSRLLSDRFSAERPKGSFSTLEIQRTEQGDSAMYLCASSSQGAKEKLFFGSGTQLSVL.

A single count supports this clone. In nucleotides, the CDR3 is TGCGCCAGCAGCTCGCTAGCGGACTACGAGCAGTACTTC. Translating it yields CASSSLADYEQYF. This chain joins TRBV5-1 and TRBJ2-7, with 7 bases matching TRBD2. CDR1 is SGHRS, CDR2 YFSETQ, per germline. This CDR3 comprises 13 residues. Trimming at V came to 3 bases and at J to 3 bases, leaving 3 bases not matched to a gene.

The V and J genes are TRBV30 and TRBJ1-2, with 9 bases identical to TRBD1. CDR3 length: 16 amino acids. J gave up 4 bases and V 6 bases, and 15 bases lay outside the gene matches. Germline lookup yields CDR1 GTSNPN and CDR2 SVGIG (reference sequence). The CDR3 loop reads CACLDRGSFVGYGYTF. As DNA, the CDR3 is TGTGCCTGCTTAGACAGGGGGTCTTTTGTAGGCTATGGCTACACCTTC. Supplemented by reference TRBV30 and TRBJ1-2, the full variable domain reads SQTIHQWPATLVQPVGSPLSLECTVEGTSNPNLYWYRQAAGRGLQLLFYSVGIGQISSEVPQNLSASRPQDRQFILSSKKLLLSDSGFYLCACLDRGSFVGYGYTFGSGTRLTVV.

The V call is TRBV19, the J call TRBJ2-3; TRBD1 agrees at 11 bases. This CDR3 comprises 15 residues. Trimming took 7 bases from V and 5 from J; bases not matched to a gene: 8. From germline, CDR1 is LNHDA and CDR2 SQIVND (reference sequence). This CDR3 reads CASNPDRGRRDTQYF. The CDR3 DNA reads TGTGCCAGTAACCCGGACAGGGGGCGCCGAGATACGCAGTATTTT.

The chain is built from TRBV21-1 and TRBJ1-4; the table assigns TRBD1, which was not confirmed against the DNA. TRBV21-1 is listed as a pseudogene. This CDR3 contains 14 residues. CDR3 DNA: TGTGCCAGCAGCGCCTTGACAGGGTATGAAAAACTGTTTTTT. Translated, it gives CASSALTGYEKLFF.

The genes are TRBV12-5 and TRBJ1-1; TRBD1 agrees at 7 bases. The CDR3 loop spans 17 amino acids. Unmatched junction bases numbered 14, after V lost 1 base and J lost 6 bases. Germline V gene data show CDR1 as LGHNT and CDR2 as FRNRAP. In nucleotides, the CDR3 is TGTGCTAGTGGTTTGGAAGAACCGGGACAGTCGAGGGCTGAAGCTTTCTTT. Translation gives CASGLEEPGQSRAEAFF.

The chain links TRBV7-8 to TRBJ1-1, with 9 positions matching TRBD1. The germline CDR1 and CDR2 sequences are SGHVS and FQNEAQ. This CDR3 has 18 amino acids. Trimming removed 3 bases from V and 3 bases from J; junction bases left unmatched: 14. CDR3 DNA: TGTGCCAGCAGCTTGCTGAGGGACAGGGCCTTCGGGTACACTGAAGCTTTCTTT. It codes for CASSLLRDRAFGYTEAFF.

V is TRBV7-2 and J is TRBJ1-5; D is possibly TRBD1 (5 bases). The CDR3 sequence is 18 residues long. The germline gives CDR1 SGHTA, CDR2 FQGNSA. V lost 2 bases to trimming and J lost 4 bases, with 21 bases between them. The CDR3 nucleotides are TGTGCCAGCAGCTTAAGTTTTGGGGCGCGGGGTCGGAATCAGCCCCAGCATTTT. Translation gives CASSLSFGARGRNQPQHF.

This clone was detected once. The chain carries TRBV19 and TRBJ2-1; weak D call: TRBD2 (5 bases). Trimming removed 1 base from V and 9 bases from J, with 10 bases in between. Germline loops: CDR1 LNHDA, CDR2 SQIVND (reference sequence). This CDR3 region has 13 residues. The CDR3 DNA reads as TGTGCCAGTAGTATAGTGTGGGAGACTGAGCAGTTCTTC. Its protein is CASSIVWETEQFF.